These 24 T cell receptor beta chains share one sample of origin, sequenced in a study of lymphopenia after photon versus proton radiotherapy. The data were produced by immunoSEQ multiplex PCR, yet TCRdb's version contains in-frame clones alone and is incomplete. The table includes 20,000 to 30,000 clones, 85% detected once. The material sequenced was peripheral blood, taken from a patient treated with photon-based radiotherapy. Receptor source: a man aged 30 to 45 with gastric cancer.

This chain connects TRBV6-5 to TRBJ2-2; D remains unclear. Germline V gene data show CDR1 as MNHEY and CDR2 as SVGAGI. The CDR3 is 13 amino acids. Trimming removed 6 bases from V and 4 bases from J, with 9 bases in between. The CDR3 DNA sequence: TGTGCCAGCAGCCCTATCGTCACCGGGGAGCTGTTTTTT. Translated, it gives CASSPIVTGELFF.

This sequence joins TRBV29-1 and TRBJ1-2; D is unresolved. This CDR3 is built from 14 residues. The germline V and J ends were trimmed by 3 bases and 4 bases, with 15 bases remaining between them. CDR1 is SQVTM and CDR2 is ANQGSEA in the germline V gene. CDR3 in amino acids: CSVDGVTSTYGYTF. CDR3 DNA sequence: TGCAGCGTTGATGGGGTCACCTCTACCTATGGCTACACCTTC.

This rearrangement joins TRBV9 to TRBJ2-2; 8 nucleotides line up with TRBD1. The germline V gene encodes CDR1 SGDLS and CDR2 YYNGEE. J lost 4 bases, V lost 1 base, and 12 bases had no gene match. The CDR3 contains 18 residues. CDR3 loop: CASSVNVRTGYGTGELFF. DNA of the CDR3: TGTGCCAGCAGCGTAAACGTTCGGACAGGGTATGGCACCGGGGAGCTGTTTTTT.

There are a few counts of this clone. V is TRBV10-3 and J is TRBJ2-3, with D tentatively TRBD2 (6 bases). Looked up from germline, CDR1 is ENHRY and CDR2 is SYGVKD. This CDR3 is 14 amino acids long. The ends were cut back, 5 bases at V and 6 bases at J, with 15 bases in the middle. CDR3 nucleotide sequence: TGTGCCATCAGTCAGGAAGGAGGGGTGGATACGCAGTATTTT. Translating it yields CAISQEGGVDTQYF.

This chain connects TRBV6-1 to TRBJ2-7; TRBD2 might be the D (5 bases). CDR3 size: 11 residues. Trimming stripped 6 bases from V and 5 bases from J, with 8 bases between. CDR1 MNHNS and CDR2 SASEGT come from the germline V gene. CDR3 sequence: CASSLRDEQYF. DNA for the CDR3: TGTGCCAGCAGCTTGAGGGACGAGCAGTACTTC.

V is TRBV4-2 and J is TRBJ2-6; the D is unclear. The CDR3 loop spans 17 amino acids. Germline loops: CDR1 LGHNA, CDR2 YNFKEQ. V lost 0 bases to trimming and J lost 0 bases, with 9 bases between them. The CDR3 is CASSQDSLISGANVLTF. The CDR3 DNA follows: TGTGCCAGCAGCCAAGATAGCCTCATCTCTGGGGCCAACGTCCTGACTTTC.

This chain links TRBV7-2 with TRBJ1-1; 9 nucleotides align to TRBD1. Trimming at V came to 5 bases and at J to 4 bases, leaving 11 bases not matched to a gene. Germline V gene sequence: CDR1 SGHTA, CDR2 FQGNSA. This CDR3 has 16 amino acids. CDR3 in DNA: TGTGCCAGCAGCGGGGACAGGGCGAGGGGTCTCACTGAAGCTTTCTTT. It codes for CASSGDRARGLTEAFF.

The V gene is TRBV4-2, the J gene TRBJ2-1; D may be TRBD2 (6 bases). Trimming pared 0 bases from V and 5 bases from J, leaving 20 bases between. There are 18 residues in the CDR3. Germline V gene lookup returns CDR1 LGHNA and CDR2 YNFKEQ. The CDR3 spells CASSQDSAGTRVNNEQFF. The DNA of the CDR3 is TGTGCCAGCAGCCAAGACTCGGCGGGGACGAGGGTGAACAATGAGCAGTTCTTC.

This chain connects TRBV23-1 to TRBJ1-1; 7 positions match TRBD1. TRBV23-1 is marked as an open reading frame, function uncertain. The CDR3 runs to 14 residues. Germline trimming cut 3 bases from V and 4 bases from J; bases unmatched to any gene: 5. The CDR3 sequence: CASSHPQGGTEAFF. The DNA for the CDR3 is TGCGCCAGCAGTCACCCTCAGGGGGGCACTGAAGCTTTCTTT.

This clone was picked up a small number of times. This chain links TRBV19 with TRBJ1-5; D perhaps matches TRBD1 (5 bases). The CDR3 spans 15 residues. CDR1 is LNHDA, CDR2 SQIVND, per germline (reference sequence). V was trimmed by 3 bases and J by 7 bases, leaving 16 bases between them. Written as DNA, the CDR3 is TGTGCCAGTAGTATCAGGGACGGCACCGAGCAGCCCCAGCATTTT. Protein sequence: CASSIRDGTEQPQHF. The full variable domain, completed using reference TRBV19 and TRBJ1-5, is DGGITQSPKYLFRKEGQNVTLSCEQNLNHDAMYWYRQDPGQGLRLIYYSQIVNDFQKGDIAEGYSVSREKKESFPLTVTSAQKNPTAFYLCASSIRDGTEQPQHFGDGTRLSIL.

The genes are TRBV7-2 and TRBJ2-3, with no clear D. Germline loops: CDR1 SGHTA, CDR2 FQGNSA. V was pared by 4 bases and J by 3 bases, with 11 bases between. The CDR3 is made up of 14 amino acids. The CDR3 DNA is TGTGCCAGCAGCTCCCTGGCGGAAACAGATACGCAGTATTTT. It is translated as CASSSLAETDTQYF.

CDR3 loop: CASGFDVGYGYTF. The CDR3, as DNA: TGTGCTAGTGGTTTTGACGTCGGCTATGGCTACACCTTC. J is TRBJ1-2 and V is TRBV12-5; D remains unclear. CDR3 length equals 13 residues. Trimming left V 3 bases short and J 4 bases short, with 9 bases between. CDR1 is LGHNT, CDR2 FRNRAP, per germline.

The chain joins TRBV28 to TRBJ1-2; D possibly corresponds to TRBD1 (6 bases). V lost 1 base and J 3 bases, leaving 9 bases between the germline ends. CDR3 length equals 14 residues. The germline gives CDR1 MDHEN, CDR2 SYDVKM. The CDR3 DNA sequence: TGTGCCAGCAGTTTATCCCGGACAGACTATGGCTACACCTTC. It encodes CASSLSRTDYGYTF.

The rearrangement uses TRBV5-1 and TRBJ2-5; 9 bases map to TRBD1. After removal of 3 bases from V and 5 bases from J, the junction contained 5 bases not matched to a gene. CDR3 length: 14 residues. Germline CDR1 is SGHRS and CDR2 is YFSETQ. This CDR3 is CASSWGQGVETQYF. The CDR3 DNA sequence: TGCGCCAGCAGCTGGGGACAGGGAGTGGAGACCCAGTACTTC.

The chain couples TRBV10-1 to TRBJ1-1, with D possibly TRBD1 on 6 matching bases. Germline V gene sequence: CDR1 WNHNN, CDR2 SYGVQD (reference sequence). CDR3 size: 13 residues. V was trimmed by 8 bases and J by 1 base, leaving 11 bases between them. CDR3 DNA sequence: TGCGCCAGCTCCGTGACAGGGAACACTGAAGCTTTCTTT. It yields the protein CASSVTGNTEAFF.

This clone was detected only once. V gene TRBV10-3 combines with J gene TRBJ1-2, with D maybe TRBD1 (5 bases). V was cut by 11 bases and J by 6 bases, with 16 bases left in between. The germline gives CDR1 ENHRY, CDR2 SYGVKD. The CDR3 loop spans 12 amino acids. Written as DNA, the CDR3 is TGTGCCTCTAAAGGGGTTTTGGATGGCTACACCTTC. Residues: CASKGVLDGYTF.

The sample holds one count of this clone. Here the CDR3 reads CASSLEGGLNQPQHF. The CDR3 DNA sequence: TGTGCCAGCAGCCTCGAAGGAGGACTCAATCAGCCCCAGCATTTT. The chain has TRBV11-2 and TRBJ1-5, with unresolved D. The V gene lost 5 bases and the J gene lost 3 bases, with 14 bases spanning the gap. The V gene's germline CDR1 is SGHAT and CDR2 FQNNGV. The CDR3 has 15 amino acids.

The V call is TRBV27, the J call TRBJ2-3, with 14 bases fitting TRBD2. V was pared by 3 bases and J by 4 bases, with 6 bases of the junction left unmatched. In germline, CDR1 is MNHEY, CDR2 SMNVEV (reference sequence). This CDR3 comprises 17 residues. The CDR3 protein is CASSLSGLAGAADTQYF. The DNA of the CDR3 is TGTGCCAGCAGTTTGTCGGGACTAGCGGGAGCCGCAGATACGCAGTATTTT.

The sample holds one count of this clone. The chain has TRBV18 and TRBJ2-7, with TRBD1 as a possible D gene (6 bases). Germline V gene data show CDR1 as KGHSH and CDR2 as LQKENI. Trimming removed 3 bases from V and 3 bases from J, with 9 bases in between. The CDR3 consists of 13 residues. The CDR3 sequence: CASSPQDSYEQYF. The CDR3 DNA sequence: TGTGCCAGCTCACCCCAGGACAGCTACGAGCAGTACTTC.

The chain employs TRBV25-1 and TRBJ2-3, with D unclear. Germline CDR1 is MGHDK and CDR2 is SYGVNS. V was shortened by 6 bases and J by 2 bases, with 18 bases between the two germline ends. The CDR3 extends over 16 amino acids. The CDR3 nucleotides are TGTGCCAGCAGCCAAAGATCCGGATTTTACACAGATACGCAGTATTTT. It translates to CASSQRSGFYTDTQYF.

The CDR3 DNA reads TGTGCCATCAGTGAAAGGGACAACAAGAGGACTGAAGCTTTCTTT. Protein: CAISERDNKRTEAFF. The chain recombines TRBV10-3 with TRBJ1-1, with D possibly matching TRBD1 (6 bases). V lost 3 bases and J lost 5, with 16 bases in between. The CDR3 has 15 residues. Germline values: CDR1 ENHRY, CDR2 SYGVKD.

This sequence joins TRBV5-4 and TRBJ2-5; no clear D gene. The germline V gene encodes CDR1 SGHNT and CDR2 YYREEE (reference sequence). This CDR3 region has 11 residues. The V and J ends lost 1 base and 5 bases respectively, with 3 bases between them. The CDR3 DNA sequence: TGTGCCAGCAGCTTGAGTGAGACCCAGTACTTC. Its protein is CASSLSETQYF.

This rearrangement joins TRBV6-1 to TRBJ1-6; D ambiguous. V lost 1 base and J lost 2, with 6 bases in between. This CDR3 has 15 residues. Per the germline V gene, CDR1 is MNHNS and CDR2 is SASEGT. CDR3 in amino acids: CASSEVTAYNSPLHF. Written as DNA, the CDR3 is TGTGCCAGCAGTGAAGTAACGGCCTATAATTCACCCCTCCACTTT.

The CDR3 region is CASSLQFRDTEAFF. The CDR3 DNA reads as TGTGCCAGCAGCTTACAGTTTCGGGACACTGAAGCTTTCTTT. The chain couples TRBV7-9 to TRBJ1-1; no definite D call. This CDR3 has 14 residues. V was cut by 2 bases and J by 3 bases, with 10 bases left in between. The germline gives CDR1 SEHNR, CDR2 FQNEAQ (reference sequence).